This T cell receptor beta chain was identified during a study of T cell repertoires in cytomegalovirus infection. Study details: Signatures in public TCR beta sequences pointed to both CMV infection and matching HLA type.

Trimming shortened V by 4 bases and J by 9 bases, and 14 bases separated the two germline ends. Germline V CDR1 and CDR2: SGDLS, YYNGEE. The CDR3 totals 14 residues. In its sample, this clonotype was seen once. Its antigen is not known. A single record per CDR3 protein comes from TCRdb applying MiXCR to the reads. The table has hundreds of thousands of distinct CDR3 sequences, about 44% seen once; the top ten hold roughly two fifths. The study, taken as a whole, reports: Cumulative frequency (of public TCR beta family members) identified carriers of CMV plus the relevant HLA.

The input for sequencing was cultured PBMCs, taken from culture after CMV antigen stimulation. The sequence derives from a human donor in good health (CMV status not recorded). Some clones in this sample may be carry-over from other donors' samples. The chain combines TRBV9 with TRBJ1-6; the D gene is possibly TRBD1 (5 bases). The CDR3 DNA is TGTGCCAGCAGCCACGGGGGGTTTCGTTCACCCCTCCACTTT. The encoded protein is CASSHGGFRSPLHF.